This T cell receptor (beta chain) was documented in a study of cytomegalovirus exposure and HLA in healthy donors. The CDR3 is made up of 20 amino acids. Germline-derived CDR1 and CDR2 are LNHNV and YYDKDF (reference sequence). The J segment lost 0 bases and the V segment lost 3 bases, leaving 14 bases of the junction unmatched. Data came from immunoSEQ multiplex PCR; TCRdb stores just in-frame clones and leaves some out. The table includes around 140,000 clones, 89% detected once. Sample: PBMCs. The chain recombines TRBV15 with TRBJ1-3; 10 nucleotides match TRBD1. The origin of this receptor is a woman between 18 and 29 years old in good health and CMV-seronegative. This CDR3 is CATSSLHPGQGPNSGNTIYF. The CDR3, as DNA: TGTGCCACCAGCAGCTTACACCCGGGACAGGGGCCGAACTCTGGAAACACCATATATTTT.